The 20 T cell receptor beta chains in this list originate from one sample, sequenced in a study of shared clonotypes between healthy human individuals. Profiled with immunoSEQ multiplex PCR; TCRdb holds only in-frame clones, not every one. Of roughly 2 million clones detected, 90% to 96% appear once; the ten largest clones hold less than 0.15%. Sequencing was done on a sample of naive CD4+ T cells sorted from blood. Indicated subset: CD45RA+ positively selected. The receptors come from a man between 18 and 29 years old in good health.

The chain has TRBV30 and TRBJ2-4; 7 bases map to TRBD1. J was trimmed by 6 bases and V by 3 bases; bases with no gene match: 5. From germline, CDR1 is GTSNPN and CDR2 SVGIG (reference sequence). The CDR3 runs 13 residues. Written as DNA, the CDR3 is TGTGCCTGGAGCGGAAAGGGGGCAAACATTCAGTACTTC. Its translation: CAWSGKGANIQYF.

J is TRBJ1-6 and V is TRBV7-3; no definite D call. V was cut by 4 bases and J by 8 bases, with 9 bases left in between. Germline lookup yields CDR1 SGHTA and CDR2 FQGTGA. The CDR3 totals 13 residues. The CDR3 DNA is TGTGCCAGCAGCTCAACAGAATATTCACCCCTCCACTTT. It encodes CASSSTEYSPLHF.

The CDR3 here is CASSLGRILGRGSETEAFF. The DNA of the CDR3 is TGTGCCAGCAGCTTAGGTCGGATATTAGGCAGGGGATCGGAAACTGAAGCTTTCTTT. J is TRBJ1-1 and V is TRBV11-2; the D gene is possibly TRBD1 (6 bases). The V gene lost 1 base and the J gene lost 5 bases, with 26 bases spanning the gap. The CDR3 runs to 19 residues. Looked up from germline, CDR1 is SGHAT and CDR2 is FQNNGV.

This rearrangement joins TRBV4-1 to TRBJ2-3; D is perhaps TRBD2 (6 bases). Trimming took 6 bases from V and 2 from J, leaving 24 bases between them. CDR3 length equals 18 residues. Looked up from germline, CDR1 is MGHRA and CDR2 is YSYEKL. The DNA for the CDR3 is TGCGCCAGCAGTTCTCCCCGAAGGGGAGGAAGGGTCACAGATACGCAGTATTTT. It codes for CASSSPRRGGRVTDTQYF.

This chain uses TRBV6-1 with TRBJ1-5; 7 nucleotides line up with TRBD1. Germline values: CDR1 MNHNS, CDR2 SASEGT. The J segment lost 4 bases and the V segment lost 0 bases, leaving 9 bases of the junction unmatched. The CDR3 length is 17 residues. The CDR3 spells CASSEAGGRAQNQPQHF. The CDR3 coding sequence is TGTGCCAGCAGTGAAGCAGGGGGCCGCGCCCAGAATCAGCCCCAGCATTTT.

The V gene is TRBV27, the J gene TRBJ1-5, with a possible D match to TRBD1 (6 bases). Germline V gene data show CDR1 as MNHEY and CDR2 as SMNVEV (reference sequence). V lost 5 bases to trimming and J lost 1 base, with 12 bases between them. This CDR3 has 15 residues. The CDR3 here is CASSPRDTSNQPQHF. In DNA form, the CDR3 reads TGTGCCAGCAGTCCCCGGGACACAAGCAATCAGCCCCAGCATTTT.

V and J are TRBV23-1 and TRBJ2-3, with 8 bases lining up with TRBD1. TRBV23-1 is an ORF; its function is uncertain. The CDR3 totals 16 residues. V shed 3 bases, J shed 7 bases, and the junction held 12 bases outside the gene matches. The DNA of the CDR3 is TGCGCCAGCAGTCACCTTGGACAGGGTTATACGCATACGCAGTATTTT. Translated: CASSHLGQGYTHTQYF.

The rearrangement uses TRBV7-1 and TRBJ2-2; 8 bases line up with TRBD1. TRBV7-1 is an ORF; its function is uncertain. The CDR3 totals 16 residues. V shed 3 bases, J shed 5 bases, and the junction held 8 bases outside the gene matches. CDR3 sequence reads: CASSSSSGGLTGELFF. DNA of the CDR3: TGTGCCAGCAGCTCCAGTTCAGGGGGCTTAACCGGGGAGCTGTTTTTT.

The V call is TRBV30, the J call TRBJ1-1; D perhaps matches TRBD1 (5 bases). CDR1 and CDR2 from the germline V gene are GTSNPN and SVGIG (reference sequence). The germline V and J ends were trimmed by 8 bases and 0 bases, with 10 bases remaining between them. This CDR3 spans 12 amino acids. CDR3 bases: TGTGCCCGGGCCAGGGTGAACACTGAAGCTTTCTTT. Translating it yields CARARVNTEAFF.

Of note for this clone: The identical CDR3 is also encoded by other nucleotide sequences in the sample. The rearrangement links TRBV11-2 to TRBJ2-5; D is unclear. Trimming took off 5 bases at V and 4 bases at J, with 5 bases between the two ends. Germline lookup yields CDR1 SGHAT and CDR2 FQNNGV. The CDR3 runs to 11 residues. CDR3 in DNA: TGTGCCAGCAGCCTACGAGAGACCCAGTACTTC. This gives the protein CASSLRETQYF.

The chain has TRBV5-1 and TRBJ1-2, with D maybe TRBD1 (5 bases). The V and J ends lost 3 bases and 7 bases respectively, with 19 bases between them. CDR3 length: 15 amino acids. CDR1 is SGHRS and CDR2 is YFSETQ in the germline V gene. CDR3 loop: CASSSTGREKTGYTF. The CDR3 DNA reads TGCGCCAGCAGCTCCACGGGCAGGGAGAAAACTGGCTACACCTTC.

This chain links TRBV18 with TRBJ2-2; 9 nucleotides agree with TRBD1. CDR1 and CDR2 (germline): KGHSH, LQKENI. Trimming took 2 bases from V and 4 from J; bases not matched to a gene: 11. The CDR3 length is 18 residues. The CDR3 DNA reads TGTGCCAGCTCACCATATGATGCGCGGACAGGGGTCACCGGGGAGCTGTTTTTT. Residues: CASSPYDARTGVTGELFF.

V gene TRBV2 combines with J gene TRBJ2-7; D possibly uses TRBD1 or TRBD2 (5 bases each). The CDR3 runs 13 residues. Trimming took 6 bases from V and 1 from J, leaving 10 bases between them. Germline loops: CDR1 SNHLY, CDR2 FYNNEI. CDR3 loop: CASRVEGSYEQYF. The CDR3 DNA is TGTGCCAGCAGAGTAGAGGGGTCCTACGAGCAGTACTTC.

CDR3 bases: TGTGCCAGCAGCCAAGACACAGATACGCAGTATTTT. Its protein product is CASSQDTDTQYF. The chain recombines TRBV4-2 with TRBJ2-3; no firm D call. Germline CDR1 and CDR2: LGHNA and YNFKEQ. CDR3 length equals 12 residues. Deletions cut 0 bases from V and 2 bases from J, with 0 bases between.

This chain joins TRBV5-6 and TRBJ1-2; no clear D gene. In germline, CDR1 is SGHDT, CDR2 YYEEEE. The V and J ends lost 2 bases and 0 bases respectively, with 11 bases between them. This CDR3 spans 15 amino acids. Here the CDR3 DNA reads TGTGCCAGCAGCTTTATAAACAGCCCTAACTATGGCTACACCTTC. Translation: CASSFINSPNYGYTF.

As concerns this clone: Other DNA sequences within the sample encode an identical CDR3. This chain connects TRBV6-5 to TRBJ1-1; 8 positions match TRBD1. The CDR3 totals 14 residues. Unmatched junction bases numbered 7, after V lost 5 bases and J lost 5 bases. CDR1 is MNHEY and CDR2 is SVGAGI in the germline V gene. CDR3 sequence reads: CASSRQGRGTEAFF. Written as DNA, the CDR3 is TGTGCCAGCAGTCGACAGGGGCGAGGTACTGAAGCTTTCTTT.

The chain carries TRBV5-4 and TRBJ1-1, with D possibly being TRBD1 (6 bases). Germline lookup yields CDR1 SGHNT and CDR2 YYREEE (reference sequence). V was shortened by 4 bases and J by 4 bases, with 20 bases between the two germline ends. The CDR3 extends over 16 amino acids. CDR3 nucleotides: TGTGCCAGCAGCATAGGACGAGGGGGGGTGGTCACTGAAGCTTTCTTT. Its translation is CASSIGRGGVVTEAFF. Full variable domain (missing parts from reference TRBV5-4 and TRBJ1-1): ETGVTQSPTHLIKTRGQQVTLRCSSQSGHNTVSWYQQALGQGPQFIFQYYREEENGRGNFPPRFSGLQFPNYSSELNVNALELDDSALYLCASSIGRGGVVTEAFFGQGTRLTVV.

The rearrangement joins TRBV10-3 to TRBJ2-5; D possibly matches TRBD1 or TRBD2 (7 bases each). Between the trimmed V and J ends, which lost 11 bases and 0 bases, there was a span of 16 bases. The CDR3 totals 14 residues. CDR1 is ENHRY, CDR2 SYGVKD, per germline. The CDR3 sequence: CAVRQGGNQETQYF. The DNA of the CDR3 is TGTGCCGTCCGACAGGGAGGGAACCAAGAGACCCAGTACTTC.

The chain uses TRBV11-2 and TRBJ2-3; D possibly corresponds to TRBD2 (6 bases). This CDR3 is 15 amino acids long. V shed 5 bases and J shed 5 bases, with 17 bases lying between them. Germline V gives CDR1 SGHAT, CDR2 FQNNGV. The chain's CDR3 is CASSPGGFPGDTQYF. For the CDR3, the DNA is TGTGCCAGCAGCCCCGGGGGATTTCCCGGAGATACGCAGTATTTT.

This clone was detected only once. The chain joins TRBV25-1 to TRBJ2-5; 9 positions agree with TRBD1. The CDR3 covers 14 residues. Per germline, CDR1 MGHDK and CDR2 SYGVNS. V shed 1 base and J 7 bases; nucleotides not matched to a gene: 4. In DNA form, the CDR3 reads TGTGCCAGCAGTGAATGGGGGACAGGGTCGACCCAGTACTTC. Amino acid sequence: CASSEWGTGSTQYF. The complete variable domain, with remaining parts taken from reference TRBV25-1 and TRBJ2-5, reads EADIYQTPRYLVIGTGKKITLECSQTMGHDKMYWYQQDPGMELHLIHYSYGVNSTEKGDLSSESTVSRIRTEHFPLTLESARPSHTSQYLCASSEWGTGSTQYFGPGTRLLVL.